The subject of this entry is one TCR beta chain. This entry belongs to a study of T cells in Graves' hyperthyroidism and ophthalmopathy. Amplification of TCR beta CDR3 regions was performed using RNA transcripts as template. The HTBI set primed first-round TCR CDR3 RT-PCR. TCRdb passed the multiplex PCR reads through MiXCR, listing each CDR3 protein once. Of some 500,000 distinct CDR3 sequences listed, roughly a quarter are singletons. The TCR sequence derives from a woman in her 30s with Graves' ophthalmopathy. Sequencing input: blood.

CDR3 DNA sequence: TGTGCCAGCACGTCACCTGGACAGGGATGGAACTACTACGAGCAGTACTTC. This encodes CASTSPGQGWNYYEQYF. This sequence joins TRBV6-2 or TRBV6-3 and TRBJ2-7, with 8 nucleotides matching TRBD1. The CDR3 is made up of 17 amino acids. V was clipped by 7 bases and J by 3 bases; unmatched bases: 17. Germline V gene sequence: CDR1 MNHEY, CDR2 SVGEGT.